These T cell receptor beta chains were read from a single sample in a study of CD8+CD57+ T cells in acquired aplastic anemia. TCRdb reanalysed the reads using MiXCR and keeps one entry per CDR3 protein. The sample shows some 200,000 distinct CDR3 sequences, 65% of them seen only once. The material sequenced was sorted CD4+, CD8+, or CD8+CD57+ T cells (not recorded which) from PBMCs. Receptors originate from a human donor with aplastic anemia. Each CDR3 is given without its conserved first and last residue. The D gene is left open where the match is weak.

ASGTGSNSPLH,-,TRBJ1-6,TRBV10-3
ASSEGGNTIY,-,TRBJ1-3,TRBV2
ASSFSLAVGCNSPLH,-,TRBJ1-6,TRBV5-5
ASSPRGLHPLREQF,-,TRBJ2-1,TRBV5-8
ASSLGQRRLSGNTIY,-,TRBJ1-3,TRBV7-6
ASSLAGGKASGTDTQY,TRBD2,TRBJ2-3,TRBV5-1
ASSFGWNTGELF,-,TRBJ2-2,TRBV7-2
STRVLAGEGDEQF,TRBD2,TRBJ2-1,TRBV20-1
SASLGGNIQY,-,TRBJ2-4,TRBV20-1
SARDTRQGHGYT,TRBD1,TRBJ1-2,TRBV20-1
SALSRTSGDYEQY,TRBD2,TRBJ2-7,TRBV20-1
SAAQGRDYEQY,-,TRBJ2-7,TRBV20-1
ASSVSSAKNIQY,-,TRBJ2-4,TRBV9
ASSIMTSGSYEQF,TRBD2,TRBJ2-1,TRBV19
ASRWGFYGYT,-,TRBJ1-2,TRBV28
ASSIDQGFEAF,-,TRBJ1-1,TRBV19
ASSSSDEGGQPQH,-,TRBJ1-5,TRBV7-9
ASSLELYNEQF,-,TRBJ2-1,TRBV7-2
SARGTSGDTYEQY,TRBD2,TRBJ2-7,TRBV20-1
DSSAVSNSNQPQH,-,TRBJ1-5,TRBV2
ASSSSRLGNEQF,-,TRBJ2-1,TRBV13
ATSRQGNNQPQH,TRBD1,TRBJ1-5,TRBV15
ASSLGREEAYNEQF,TRBD2,TRBJ2-1,TRBV7-8
ASSLDRGDGYT,TRBD1,TRBJ1-2,TRBV19
ASSEPVRGQGRYEQY,TRBD1,TRBJ2-7,TRBV10-1
ASTLGGGVYNEQF,TRBD2,TRBJ2-1,TRBV5-1
ASSLGARPYNEQF,-,TRBJ2-1,TRBV15
AISTGGSADTQY,-,TRBJ2-3,TRBV10-3
ASSPWGSNQPQH,-,TRBJ1-5,TRBV2
SVVPSGDAF,-,TRBJ1-1,TRBV29-1
ASSLQGIYEQY,TRBD1,TRBJ2-7,TRBV6-2/TRBV6-3